These T cell receptor beta chains were read from a single sample in a study of cytomegalovirus exposure and HLA in healthy donors. Produced via immunoSEQ multiplex PCR; TCRdb's table is partial and in-frame only. The sample lists about 190,000 clones, roughly 84% occurring once. Sequencing input: PBMCs. All receptors derive from a boy aged 10-17 years in good health and CMV-seronegative. The CDR3 runs from the conserved cysteine through the conserved F or W. D genes are given only for firm matches. Clone size is not always given. Where it is, it says once, few, many or a class for expanded clones.

d_gene: -; abundance: -; j_gene: TRBJ1-5; v_gene: TRBV18; CDR3aa: CASSPTGNNQPQHF; CDR3nt: TGTGCCAGCTCACCAACAGGGAACAATCAGCCCCAGCATTTT
d_gene: TRBD1; abundance: -; j_gene: TRBJ2-2; v_gene: TRBV7-6; CDR3aa: CASSLSEGQGAVGELFF; CDR3nt: TGTGCCAGCAGCTTGAGTGAGGGACAGGGGGCCGTCGGGGAGCTGTTTTTT
d_gene: -; abundance: -; j_gene: TRBJ1-2; v_gene: TRBV6-5; CDR3aa: CASSLTGLPYGYTF; CDR3nt: TGTGCCAGCAGTTTGACAGGTCTTCCTTATGGCTACACCTTC
d_gene: -; abundance: once; j_gene: TRBJ1-5; v_gene: TRBV5-6; CDR3aa: CASSFWLSGGPQHF; CDR3nt: TGTGCCAGCAGCTTCTGGTTGAGTGGAGGGCCCCAGCATTTT
d_gene: TRBD1; abundance: few; j_gene: TRBJ2-5; v_gene: TRBV5-1; CDR3aa: CASSASGGSVETQYF; CDR3nt: TGCGCCAGCAGCGCCTCAGGGGGCTCAGTGGAGACCCAGTACTTC
d_gene: -; abundance: -; j_gene: TRBJ1-1; v_gene: TRBV5-5; CDR3aa: CASSLFTKTEAFF; CDR3nt: TGTGCCAGCAGCTTGTTTACAAAGACTGAAGCTTTCTTT
d_gene: -; abundance: -; j_gene: TRBJ2-3; v_gene: TRBV6-1; CDR3aa: CSGAGAAGIADTQYF; CDR3nt: TGTAGTGGGGCGGGGGCGGCAGGAATTGCAGATACGCAGTATTTT
d_gene: -; abundance: few; j_gene: TRBJ2-1; v_gene: TRBV25-1; CDR3aa: CASSETDEQFF; CDR3nt: TGTGCCAGCAGTGAAACGGATGAGCAGTTCTTC
d_gene: TRBD1; abundance: -; j_gene: TRBJ2-2; v_gene: TRBV2; CDR3aa: CASVRTGTGELFF; CDR3nt: TGTGCCAGCGTCCGGACAGGCACCGGGGAGCTGTTTTTT
d_gene: TRBD1; abundance: -; j_gene: TRBJ1-2; v_gene: TRBV6-5; CDR3aa: CASSQGARGYTF; CDR3nt: TGTGCCAGCAGTCAGGGGGCGCGTGGCTACACCTTC
d_gene: -; abundance: -; j_gene: TRBJ1-3; v_gene: TRBV9; CDR3aa: CASSVDPQRGDTIYF; CDR3nt: TGTGCCAGCAGCGTAGACCCCCAGCGGGGGGACACCATATATTTT
d_gene: -; abundance: -; j_gene: TRBJ2-5; v_gene: TRBV9; CDR3aa: CASSVGGPVQYF; CDR3nt: TGTGCCAGCAGCGTAGGGGGGCCGGTCCAGTACTTC
d_gene: -; abundance: -; j_gene: TRBJ2-7; v_gene: TRBV27; CDR3aa: CASLRGREQYF; CDR3nt: TGTGCCAGCCTCAGGGGCAGAGAGCAGTACTTC
d_gene: -; abundance: -; j_gene: TRBJ1-6; v_gene: TRBV15; CDR3aa: CATSRETNLGARGSPLHF; CDR3nt: TGTGCCACCAGCAGAGAGACGAATTTGGGAGCCAGAGGTTCACCCCTCCACTTT